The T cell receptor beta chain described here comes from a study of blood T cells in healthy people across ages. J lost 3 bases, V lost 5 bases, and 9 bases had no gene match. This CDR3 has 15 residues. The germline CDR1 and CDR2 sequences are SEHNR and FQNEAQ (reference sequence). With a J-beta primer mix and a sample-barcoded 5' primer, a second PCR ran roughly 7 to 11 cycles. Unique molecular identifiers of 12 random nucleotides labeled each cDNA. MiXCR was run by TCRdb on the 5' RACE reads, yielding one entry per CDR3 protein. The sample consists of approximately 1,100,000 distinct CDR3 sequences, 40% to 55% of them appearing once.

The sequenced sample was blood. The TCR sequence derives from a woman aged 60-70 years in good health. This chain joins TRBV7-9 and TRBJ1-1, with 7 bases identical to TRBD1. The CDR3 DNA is TGTGCCAGCAGCCCAAGACAGGGAGGAGACACTGAAGCTTTCTTT. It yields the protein CASSPRQGGDTEAFF.